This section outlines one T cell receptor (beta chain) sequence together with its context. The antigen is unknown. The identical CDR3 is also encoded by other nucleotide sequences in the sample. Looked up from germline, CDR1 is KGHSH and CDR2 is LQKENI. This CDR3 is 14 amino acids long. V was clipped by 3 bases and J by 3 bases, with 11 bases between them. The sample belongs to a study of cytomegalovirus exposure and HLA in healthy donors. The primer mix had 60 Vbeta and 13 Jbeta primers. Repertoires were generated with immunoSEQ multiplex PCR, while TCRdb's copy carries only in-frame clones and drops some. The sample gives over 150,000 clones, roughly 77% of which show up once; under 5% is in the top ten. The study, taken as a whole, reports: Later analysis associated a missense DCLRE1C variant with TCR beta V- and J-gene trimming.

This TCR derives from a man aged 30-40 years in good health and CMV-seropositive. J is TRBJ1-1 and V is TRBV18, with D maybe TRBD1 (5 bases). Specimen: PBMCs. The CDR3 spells CASSPQGPYTEAFF. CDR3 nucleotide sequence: TGTGCCAGCTCACCCCAGGGTCCCTACACTGAAGCTTTCTTT.